These T cell receptor beta chains were read from a single sample in a study of T cell responses to AZD1222 COVID-19 vaccine. Sequenced by immunoSEQ multiplex PCR; TCRdb stores in-frame clones only, minus some. The table records roughly 160,000 clones, 91% of them present only once. Material: peripheral blood, obtained on day 0 of AZD1222 vaccination. The receptors come from an adult in good health. The CDR3 runs from the conserved cysteine through the conserved F or W. The order of the fields is J gene, V gene, D gene, clone size, CDR3 DNA, CDR3 protein. A D gene is named only where the DNA matches it firmly. Clone size is not always given. Where it is, it says once, few, many or a class for expanded clones.

>TRBJ1-5|TRBV7-9|TRBD1|NA
TGTGCCAGCAGTCCCGGACAGGCTAGCAATCAGCCCCAGCATTTT
CASSPGQASNQPQHF
>TRBJ2-1|TRBV6-6|TRBD2|NA
TGTGCCAGCAGAACTAGCGGGAGAGGCACGGGGGAGCAGTTCTTC
CASRTSGRGTGEQFF
>TRBJ2-1|TRBV11-3|NA|NA
TGTGCCAGCAGCGCCAGCTCCAGCTCCTACAATGAGCAGTTCTTC
CASSASSSSYNEQFF
>TRBJ1-5|TRBV6-5|NA|NA
TGTGCCAGCAGATACAATCAGCCCCAGCATTTT
CASRYNQPQHF
>TRBJ2-1|TRBV5-1|TRBD1|NA
TGCGCCAGCAGCTTGGGTCCACGGGACAGGGCTTACAATGAGCAGTTCTTC
CASSLGPRDRAYNEQFF
>TRBJ2-7|TRBV6-4|TRBD1|NA
TGTGCCAGCAGCCCGACAGGGGAGGCCTACGAGCAGTACTTC
CASSPTGEAYEQYF
>TRBJ2-7|TRBV5-1|NA|few
TGCGCCAGCAGCTTGGGACAGAGGGTCGAGCAGTACTTC
CASSLGQRVEQYF
>TRBJ1-2|TRBV2|TRBD1|once
TGTGCCAGCGGACCCCGACAGGGTCAGGGTGGCTACACCTTC
CASGPRQGQGGYTF
>TRBJ2-7|TRBV7-2|TRBD1|NA
TGTGCCAGCAGCATACACACAGGGGGTAGCTCCTACGAGCAGTACTTC
CASSIHTGGSSYEQYF
>TRBJ1-4|TRBV7-9|TRBD1|NA
TGTGCCAGCAGCGGTCCAGGTGGGACAGGGAGTGAAAAACTGTTTTTT
CASSGPGGTGSEKLFF
>TRBJ1-1|TRBV27|NA|NA
TGTGCCAGCAGTTCCCCAGGGGCCACTGAAGCTTTCTTT
CASSSPGATEAFF
>TRBJ1-2|TRBV7-2|NA|NA
TGTGCCAGCAGACAACAGGGTCGAGAGTATGGCTACACCTTC
CASRQQGREYGYTF
>TRBJ1-5|TRBV6-2/TRBV6-3|NA|few
TGTGCCAGCAGTTACTCGAGCCGGGGCCAAGAGCCCCAGCATTTT
CASSYSSRGQEPQHF
>TRBJ2-5|TRBV13|NA|NA
TGTGCCAGCAGCTTAGAGTGGGGAGAGACCCAGTACTTC
CASSLEWGETQYF
>TRBJ2-5|TRBV9|TRBD1|once
TGTGCCAGCAGCGTGGGGACAGGTGGGAGATCCCAAGAGACCCAGTACTTC
CASSVGTGGRSQETQYF
>TRBJ2-4|TRBV3-1/TRBV3-2|TRBD2|NA
TGTGCCAGCAGCCAACCTACTAGCGCGGGAAACATTCAGTACTTC
CASSQPTSAGNIQYF
>TRBJ2-6|TRBV21-1|NA|NA
TGTGCCAGCAGCAAAAAATGGCCGGGCCCTTCCTTCCCCGGGGCCAACGTCCTGACTTTC
CASSKKWPGPSFPGANVLTF
>TRBJ1-1|TRBV28|NA|NA
TGTGCCAGTATCAGGGGACGGCTATTAACTGAAGCTTTCTTT
CASIRGRLLTEAFF
>TRBJ1-1|TRBV6-2/TRBV6-3|NA|NA
TGTGCCAGCAGTGATCCGACGGGAGAAGCTTTCTTT
CASSDPTGEAFF
>TRBJ2-1|TRBV5-1|TRBD1|once
TGCGCCAGCAGCAGGCCGGGACAGGAATCCTACAATGAGCAGTTCTTC
CASSRPGQESYNEQFF
>TRBJ2-7|TRBV7-8|TRBD1|NA
TGTGCCAGCAGCCATACCGGGACAGCTAGCTCCTACGAGCAGTACTTC
CASSHTGTASSYEQYF
>TRBJ2-7|TRBV19|NA|NA
TGTGCCAGTAGTACCGGGAGCCACGAGCAGTACTTC
CASSTGSHEQYF
>TRBJ1-5|TRBV5-6|NA|NA
TGTGCCAGCAGCTTATCGGTAAAGGGGCCCCAGCATTTT
CASSLSVKGPQHF
>TRBJ2-7|TRBV6-5|NA|NA
TGTGCCAGCAGTTACTCGAAAGTCAGGGTGGACGAGCAGTACTTC
CASSYSKVRVDEQYF
>TRBJ2-3|TRBV19|NA|NA
TGTGCCAGTAGTGAGGGGGGGAACACAGATACGCAGTATTTT
CASSEGGNTDTQYF
>TRBJ1-6|TRBV6-5|NA|NA
TGTGCCACCTCCCTGTGGGAGGGGAATTCACCCCTCCACTTT
CATSLWEGNSPLHF
>TRBJ1-3|TRBV10-3|NA|NA
TGTGCCATCAGTGAGTCGCCAGGGAGTATTACCGTTCCCTCTGGAAACACCATATATTTT
CAISESPGSITVPSGNTIYF
>TRBJ1-2|TRBV6-6|TRBD1|NA
TGTGCCAGCAGTAACGACAGGGTGGGTCGCTACACCTTC
CASSNDRVGRYTF
>TRBJ1-3|TRBV7-2|NA|NA
TGTGCCAGCAGCTACTCCGTTCTAGGAAACACCATATATTTT
CASSYSVLGNTIYF
>TRBJ1-3|TRBV10-3|NA|NA
TGTGCCATCCAACCCCGTCCGACATCTGGAAACACCATATATTTT
CAIQPRPTSGNTIYF
>TRBJ1-3|TRBV4-3|NA|once
TGCGCCAGCAGCCCCGGACAAGAGAGCTCTGGAAACACCATATATTTT
CASSPGQESSGNTIYF
>TRBJ2-7|TRBV11-1|NA|NA
TGTGCCAGCAGTCGTGGACATGACGGATACGAGCAGTACTTC
CASSRGHDGYEQYF
>TRBJ1-1|TRBV28|TRBD1|NA
TGTGCCAGCAGTTTATCCTCCGGGACAGGGTCCAAAGCTTTCTTT
CASSLSSGTGSKAFF